These 9 T cell receptor beta chains share one sample of origin, sequenced in a study of Ad26.COV2.S vaccination and SARS-CoV-2 variants. Treatment here: some 20 received Ad26.COV2.S at low or high dose, single or two shots; about 5 received placebo; per-sample allocation not given. Day 63 after the first injection of vaccine or placebo was the sampling time. The method was immunoSEQ multiplex PCR; TCRdb's version includes in-frame clones alone and lacks a portion of them. The sample has more than 400,000 clones; about 90% are singletons. The source material was peripheral blood, sampled in a trial of Ad26.COV2.S vaccine versus placebo. The source of these receptors is a person between 18 and 59 years old who received the Ad26.COV2.S COVID-19 vaccine or a placebo.

The chain recombines TRBV27 with TRBJ2-1, with D unclear. CDR3 length: 18 amino acids. The ends were cut back, 7 bases at V and 3 bases at J, with 25 bases in the middle. Germline V gene data show CDR1 as MNHEY and CDR2 as SMNVEV (reference sequence). The chain's CDR3 is CASNLFVPPRPDYNEQFF. The CDR3 DNA reads as TGTGCCAGCAACCTTTTTGTTCCACCAAGGCCCGACTACAATGAGCAGTTCTTC.

As for this clone: Other DNA sequences in the same sample also yield this CDR3. The chain is built from TRBV18 and TRBJ2-3, with D hard to call. The CDR3 runs to 14 residues. Trimming took 1 base from V and 2 from J, leaving 7 bases between them. Germline-derived CDR1 and CDR2 are KGHSH and LQKENI. The CDR3 protein is CASSPQPSTDTQYF. Written as DNA, the CDR3 is TGTGCCAGCTCACCACAACCCTCCACAGATACGCAGTATTTT. The full variable domain, rest sourced from reference TRBV18 and TRBJ2-3, is NAGVMQNPRHLVRRRGQEARLRCSPMKGHSHVYWYRQLPEEGLKFMVYLQKENIIDESGMPKERFSAEFPKEGPSILRIQQVVRGDSAAYFCASSPQPSTDTQYFGPGTRLTVL.

The V gene is TRBV7-9, the J gene TRBJ1-4; D call uncertain. The CDR3 spans 15 residues. V was cut by 2 bases and J by 5 bases, with 12 bases left in between. Germline assignment: CDR1 SEHNR and CDR2 FQNEAQ (reference sequence). CDR3 nucleotide sequence: TGTGCCAGCAGCTTACAGAGTACGATAAATGAAAAACTGTTTTTT. This gives the protein CASSLQSTINEKLFF.

The V call is TRBV3-1 (or the pseudogene TRBV3-2), the J call TRBJ1-2; D not certain. Trimming shortened V by 2 bases and J by 3 bases, and 22 bases separated the two germline ends. The V gene's germline CDR1 is LGHDT and CDR2 YNNKEL (reference sequence). The CDR3 spans 18 residues. DNA of the CDR3: TGTGCCAGCAGCCAATCCCACAATTATCCCCAGGAAGACTATGGCTACACCTTC. Translated: CASSQSHNYPQEDYGYTF.

V gene TRBV30 combines with J gene TRBJ1-5, with D unclear. Germline assignment: CDR1 GTSNPN and CDR2 SVGIG (reference sequence). V was shortened by 2 bases and J by 2 bases, with 22 bases between the two germline ends. This CDR3 comprises 18 residues. In DNA form, the CDR3 reads TGTGCCTGGAGTTCGGGCGACGGATGGTTTAATGGCAATCAGCCCCAGCATTTT. As protein: CAWSSGDGWFNGNQPQHF.

Concerning this clone: Other DNA sequences in the sample encode the same CDR3. The chain is built from TRBV27 and TRBJ2-3; D not certain. Germline V gene sequence: CDR1 MNHEY, CDR2 SMNVEV (reference sequence). The CDR3 loop spans 11 amino acids. V was shortened by 4 bases and J by 5 bases, with 4 bases between the two germline ends. Here the CDR3 reads CASSSRDTQYF. In nucleotides, the CDR3 is TGTGCCAGCAGTTCCCGAGATACGCAGTATTTT.

The chain employs TRBV19 and TRBJ1-5; TRBD1 is a possible D gene (6 bases). This CDR3 has 18 residues. The germline gives CDR1 LNHDA, CDR2 SQIVND (reference sequence). Between the trimmed V and J ends, which lost 4 bases and 2 bases, there was a span of 21 bases. The CDR3 sequence is CASSTSDRRIGGNQPQHF. The CDR3 DNA follows: TGTGCCAGTAGTACCTCGGACAGACGAATAGGGGGCAATCAGCCCCAGCATTTT.

The chain carries TRBV6-5 and TRBJ1-5, with D perhaps matching TRBD1 (5 bases). The CDR3 extends over 15 amino acids. Per the germline V gene, CDR1 is MNHEY and CDR2 is SVGAGI. V was cut by 8 bases and J by 4 bases, with 18 bases left in between. DNA for the CDR3: TGTGCCAGCTGCGACGGGGGATGGGGGAATCAGCCCCAGCATTTT. It is translated as CASCDGGWGNQPQHF.

The chain recombines TRBV6-2 or TRBV6-3 with TRBJ2-1; 10 nucleotides agree with TRBD2. The V and J ends lost 2 bases and 9 bases, in that order; junction bases with no gene match: 13. This CDR3 has 17 amino acids. The germline V gene encodes CDR1 MNHEY and CDR2 SVGEGT. The CDR3 DNA reads as TGTGCCAGCAGTTACCGGACTAGCGGACCCCAAGGGGGTGAGCAGTTCTTC. It codes for CASSYRTSGPQGGEQFF.